The clone carrying this TCR beta chain showed up many times. RNA transcripts served as the template for amplifying TCR beta CDR3 regions. The TCR CDR3 was amplified in a first-round RT-PCR using the HTBI primer set. Using its own MiXCR run on the multiplex PCR reads, TCRdb lists one record per CDR3 protein. This repertoire shows hundreds of thousands of distinct CDR3 sequences, 14% to 15% found once; its top ten account for about 33%. The trim removed 4 bases at V and 6 bases at J, leaving 5 bases unmatched. The CDR3 spans 14 residues. Per germline, CDR1 LNHNV and CDR2 YYDKDF (reference sequence). The sample comes from a study of T cells in Graves' hyperthyroidism and ophthalmopathy.

The V call is TRBV15, the J call TRBJ2-4; 8 bases match TRBD2. The sample comprised blood. This receptor was obtained from a woman aged 25-40 years with Graves' hyperthyroidism. The CDR3: CATSTGGVGNIQYF. The CDR3 DNA reads TGTGCCACCAGCACGGGGGGGGTGGGAAACATTCAGTACTTC.